The present TCR beta chain was sequenced within a study of T cells in Graves' hyperthyroidism and ophthalmopathy. Findings and limits, study-wide: Most thyroid clonotypes with frequency above 0.001 were detected in blood.

A note on this clonotype: Its target is not known.

The CDR3 has 11 residues. V was trimmed by 11 bases and J by 2 bases, leaving 9 bases between them. Germline CDR1 reads MDHEN; CDR2 reads SYDVKM. Amplification of TCR beta CDR3 regions used RNA as the template. The HTBI primer set served for first-round RT-PCR of the TCR CDR3. Each CDR3 protein gets one entry after TCRdb re-called the multiplex PCR reads with MiXCR. The profile shows about 480,000 distinct CDR3 sequences, approximately 24% of them singletons. This TCR was sampled from a woman in her twenties or thirties with Graves' ophthalmopathy. This rearrangement joins TRBV28 to TRBJ1-2; D ambiguous. Input material: blood. As DNA, the CDR3 is TGTGCCTACCGGGAAAACTATGGCTACACCTTC. Residues: CAYRENYGYTF.